This T cell receptor (beta chain) derives from a study of monozygotic twins with inflammatory bowel disease (dated 2019 in TCRdb). For context, the study as a whole: The full study comprised around 28 monozygotic twin pairs: nine German pairs (four IBD-concordant, five IBD-discordant) and 19 IBD-discordant Danish pairs. The search for disease-associated traits relied mainly on comparing IBD patients with their genetically identical healthy co-twins within discordant pairs. Each individual had, on average, about 151 000 unique TCRalpha sequences and 181 000 unique TCRbeta sequences available for analysis. General findings and caveats noted by the study authors: The results gave no support for a single strong signal or clonotype linked to IBD. Compared with healthy twins, IBD patients had fewer clonotypes in common with other individuals, a difference most pronounced in patients showing signs of disease activity. Concordant and discordant twins showed no difference in repertoire similarity, possibly because of limited statistical power. Different T cell subtypes could not be distinguished in the analysis. Because patients received different immunosuppressive treatments, the repertoires may have picked up extra background noise and variability between individuals. TCRbeta repertoire diversity, by inverse Simpson index, was decreased in IBD patients compared with their healthy co-twins.

From each donor, a roughly 2.5 ml peripheral blood sample was collected into PAXgene tubes and stored at -80 degrees C. Without any T cell sorting, total RNA was extracted from whole blood using the PAXgene blood miRNA kit on an automated QIAcube. Peripheral blood from monozygotic twin pairs, either concordant or discordant for inflammatory bowel disease, underwent deep TCRalpha and TCRbeta repertoire profiling that used unique molecular barcoding. Smoking habits were recorded for all twin pairs, with individuals classified as current, former or never smokers. Looking up the germline V gene yields CDR1 SGHRS and CDR2 YFSETQ. Taken from cysteine to phenylalanine, the CDR3 has 14 residues. No DNA has been recorded. In the case of this clonotype: It has no known antigen specificity.

Libraries came from 5' RACE. For each TCR library, 3,000 to 3,500 ng of total RNA was used. For each sample, cDNA synthesis was carried out in eight separate reactions using SMARTScribe reverse transcriptase. During cDNA synthesis, unique molecular identifiers containing a 6-nucleotide sample barcode were introduced by template switching. Two nested PCRs of around 16 and 10 cycles amplified the TCRalpha and TCRbeta cDNA, and bead purification followed each PCR. Before amplification, the cDNA was both treated with uracil DNA-glycosylase and purified with the QIAquick PCR purification kit. In the second PCR, Illumina TruSeq-compatible adapters and sample-specific barcodes were added. TapeStation and Qubit were used to check library quality and concentration, and around 4.5 ng of each library went into the pool. Sequencing of the pooled libraries was done on an Illumina HiSeq2500 single-index Rapid Run using custom sequencing primers and 2 x 100 bp reads. From the authors' description of their analysis: MiGEC version 1.2.6 was used for UMI-based consensus assembly, which corrected PCR and sequencing errors. MiXCR version 2.1.1 was used for V(D)J alignment, clonotype assembly and CDR3 extraction. To normalise gene usage, clonotype sharing and MAIT/NKT TCR abundance, the analysis used the top 1000, 10 000 and 20 000 clonotypes per sample. After downsampling to 27 000 UMIs, diversity was calculated as the inverse Simpson index using the vegan R package. Statistical testing used paired Mann-Whitney U tests on the discordant twin pairs and applied Benjamini-Hochberg correction for multiple testing. The reads underwent TCRdb reprocessing, giving one record for each CDR3 protein sequence and no DNA. It is TCRdb's table, rather than the study itself, that gives the V and J calls and clone size. The table held for this sample gives approximately 100,000 distinct CDR3 sequences. The ten largest clones represent 12% of the sample.

Source material: blood. This TCR was sampled from a human donor with ulcerative colitis or Crohn's disease, or a healthy co-twin of an affected twin (not recorded which). The V and J segments used are TRBV5-1 and TRBJ2-7. The CDR3 reads CASSLTSNSYEQYF.